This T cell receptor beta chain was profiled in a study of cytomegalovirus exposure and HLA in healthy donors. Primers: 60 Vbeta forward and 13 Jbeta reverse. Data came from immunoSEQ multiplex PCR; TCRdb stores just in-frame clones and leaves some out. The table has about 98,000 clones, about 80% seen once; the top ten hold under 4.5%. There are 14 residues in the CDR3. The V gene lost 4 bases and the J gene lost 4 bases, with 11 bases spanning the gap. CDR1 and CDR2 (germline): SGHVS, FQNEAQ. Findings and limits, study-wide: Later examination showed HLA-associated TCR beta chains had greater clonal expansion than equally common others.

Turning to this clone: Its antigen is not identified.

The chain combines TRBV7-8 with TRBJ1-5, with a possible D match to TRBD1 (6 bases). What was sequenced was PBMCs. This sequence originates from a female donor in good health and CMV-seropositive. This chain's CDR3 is CASSSIQGNQPQHF. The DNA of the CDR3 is TGTGCCAGCAGCTCTATACAGGGAAATCAGCCCCAGCATTTT.